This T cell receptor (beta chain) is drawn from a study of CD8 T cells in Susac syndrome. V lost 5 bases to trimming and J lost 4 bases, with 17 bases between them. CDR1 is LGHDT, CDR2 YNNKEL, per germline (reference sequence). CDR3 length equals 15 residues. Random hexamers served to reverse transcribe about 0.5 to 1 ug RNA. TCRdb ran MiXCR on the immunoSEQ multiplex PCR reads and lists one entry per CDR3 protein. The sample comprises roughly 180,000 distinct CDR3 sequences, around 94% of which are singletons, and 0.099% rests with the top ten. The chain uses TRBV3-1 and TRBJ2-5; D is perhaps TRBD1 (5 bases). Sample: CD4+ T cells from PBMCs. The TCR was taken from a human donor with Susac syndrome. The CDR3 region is CASSTRTSGLETQYF. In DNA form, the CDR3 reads TGTGCCAGCAGCACCCGCACATCAGGGTTAGAGACCCAGTACTTC.